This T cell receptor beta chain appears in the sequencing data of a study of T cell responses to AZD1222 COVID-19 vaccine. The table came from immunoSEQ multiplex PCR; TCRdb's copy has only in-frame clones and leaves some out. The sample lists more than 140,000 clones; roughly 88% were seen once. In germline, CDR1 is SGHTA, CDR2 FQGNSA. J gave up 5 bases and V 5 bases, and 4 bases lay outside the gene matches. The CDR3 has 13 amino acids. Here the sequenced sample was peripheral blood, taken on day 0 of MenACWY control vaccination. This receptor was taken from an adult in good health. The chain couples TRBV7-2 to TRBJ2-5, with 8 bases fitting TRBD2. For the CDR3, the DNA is TGTGCCAGCAGCCGGGGGGGCTGGGAGACCCAGTACTTC. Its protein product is CASSRGGWETQYF.